Presented here are 5 T cell receptor beta chains from one specimen sequenced in a study of blood T cells in healthy people across ages. With a J-beta primer mix and a sample-barcoded 5' primer, a second PCR ran about 7 to 12 cycles. TCRdb redid the calling of the 5' RACE reads with MiXCR, one entry per CDR3 protein. Of about 1.4 million distinct CDR3 sequences listed, 59% are singletons. Sequences were obtained from blood. The receptors originated from a man aged 18 to 35 in good health.

There are a few counts of this clonotype. The chain recombines TRBV4-3 with TRBJ2-1, with D tentatively TRBD2 (5 bases). Germline V CDR1 and CDR2: LGHNA, YSLEER. The CDR3 length is 15 residues. Trimming left V 1 base short and J 9 bases short, with 16 bases between. CDR3 sequence reads: CASSQVGRSEGEQFF. The CDR3, as DNA: TGCGCCAGCAGCCAAGTAGGTCGATCCGAGGGTGAGCAGTTCTTC.

This chain joins TRBV27 and TRBJ1-2; D not resolved. V was pared by 3 bases and J by 6 bases, with 11 bases between. The CDR3 is made up of 13 amino acids. CDR1 and CDR2 from the germline V gene are MNHEY and SMNVEV (reference sequence). CDR3 nucleotides: TGTGCCAGCAGTTTCATTGCCAGCCATGGCTACACCTTC. Its protein product is CASSFIASHGYTF.

The table lists this clonotype with a few counts. The chain couples TRBV6-5 to TRBJ2-7; 7 positions agree with TRBD2. Unmatched junction bases numbered 9, after V lost 7 bases and J lost 0 bases. The V gene's germline CDR1 is MNHEY and CDR2 SVGAGI. The CDR3 loop spans 15 amino acids. The CDR3 protein is CASTPGRGGSYEQYF. The CDR3 bases are TGTGCCAGCACCCCAGGGAGGGGTGGCTCCTACGAGCAGTACTTC.

This clonotype was counted at least ten times. This sequence joins TRBV27 and TRBJ2-1; D is ambiguous. CDR1 and CDR2 (germline): MNHEY, SMNVEV (reference sequence). The CDR3 runs to 14 residues. The V and J ends lost 6 bases and 4 bases respectively, with 13 bases between them. The CDR3 DNA follows: TGTGCCAGCAGCTTAGCAGGCCGATACAATGAGCAGTTCTTC. Its translation: CASSLAGRYNEQFF.

This chain uses TRBV12-5 with TRBJ2-1; 10 bases map to TRBD2. The CDR3 covers 13 residues. V was pared by 4 bases and J by 10 bases, with 4 bases of the junction left unmatched. Germline CDR1 is LGHNT and CDR2 is FRNRAP. DNA of the CDR3: TGTGCTAGTGGTTCCTTAGCGGGAGGAGAGCAGTTCTTC. Its protein is CASGSLAGGEQFF.